This paragraph reports one T cell receptor beta chain. This record comes from a study of T cell changes during pregnancy in multiple sclerosis. Here immunoSEQ multiplex PCR was the method, and the copy in TCRdb shows in-frame clones only, minus some. The profile covers fewer than 150,000 clones, with around 95% appearing a single time and roughly 0.44% taken by the ten largest. There are 13 residues in the CDR3. Germline CDR1 is SGHRS and CDR2 is YFSETQ. V was trimmed by 2 bases and J by 3 bases, leaving 8 bases between them. J is TRBJ2-5 and V is TRBV5-1; D might be TRBD2 (5 bases). The sequence was obtained from a female donor with multiple sclerosis, enrolled in a pregnancy study. The specimen comprised peripheral blood, sampled after pregnancy. DNA of the CDR3: TGCGCCAGCAGCTTCACTAGTAAAGAGACCCAGTACTTC. It is translated as CASSFTSKETQYF.